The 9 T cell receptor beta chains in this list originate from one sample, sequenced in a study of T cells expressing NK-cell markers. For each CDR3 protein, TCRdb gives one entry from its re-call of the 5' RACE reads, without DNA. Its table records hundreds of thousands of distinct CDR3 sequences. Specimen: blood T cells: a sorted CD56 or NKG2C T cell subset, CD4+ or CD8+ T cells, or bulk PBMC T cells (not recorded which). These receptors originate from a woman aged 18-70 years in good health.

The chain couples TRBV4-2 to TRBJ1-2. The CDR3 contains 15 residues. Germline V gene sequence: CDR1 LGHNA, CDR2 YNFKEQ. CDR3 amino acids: CASSQGGRSLDGYTF.

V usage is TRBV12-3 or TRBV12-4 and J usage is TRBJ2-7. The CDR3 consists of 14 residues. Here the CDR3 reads CASSLESVTYEQYF.

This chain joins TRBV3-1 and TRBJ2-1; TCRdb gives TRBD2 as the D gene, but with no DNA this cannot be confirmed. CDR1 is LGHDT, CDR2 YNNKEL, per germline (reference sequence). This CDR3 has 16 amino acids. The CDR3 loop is CASSQRGTSALNEQFF.

The chain's CDR3 is CATSLPRGAINEQFF. The V gene is TRBV15, the J gene TRBJ2-1; TCRdb returns TRBD2, unconfirmable since there is no DNA. CDR1 is LNHNV, CDR2 YYDKDF, per germline (reference sequence). The CDR3 loop spans 15 amino acids.

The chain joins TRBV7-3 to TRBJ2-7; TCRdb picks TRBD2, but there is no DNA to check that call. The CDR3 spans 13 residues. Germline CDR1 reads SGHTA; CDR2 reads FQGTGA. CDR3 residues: CASSLLAGAEQYF.

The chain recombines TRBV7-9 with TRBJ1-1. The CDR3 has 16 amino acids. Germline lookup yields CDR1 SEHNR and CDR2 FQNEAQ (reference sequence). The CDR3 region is CASSLSPEVSNTEAFF.

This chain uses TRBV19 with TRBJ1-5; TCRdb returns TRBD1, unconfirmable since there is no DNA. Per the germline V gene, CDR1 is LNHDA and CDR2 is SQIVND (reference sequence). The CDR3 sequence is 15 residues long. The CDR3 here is CASSRGTVANQPQHF.

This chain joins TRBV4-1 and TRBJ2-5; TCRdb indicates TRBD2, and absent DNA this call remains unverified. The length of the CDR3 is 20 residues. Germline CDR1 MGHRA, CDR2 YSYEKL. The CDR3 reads CASSPSRPDTSGGNQETQYF.

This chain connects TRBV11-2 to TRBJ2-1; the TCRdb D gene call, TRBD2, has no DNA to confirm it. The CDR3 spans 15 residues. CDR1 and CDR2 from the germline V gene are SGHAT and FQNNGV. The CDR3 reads CASTSPGGRVNEQFF.